This TCR beta chain was recovered during a study of blood T cell repertoires in COVID-19. For the study at large: Material from acute and convalescent COVID-19 was sourced from the United States, Italy and Spain. Nucleic acid was either cDNA or gDNA, and it came from T cells, B-cell-depleted T cells, or PBMCs.

Original analysis: From reference gene primer amplification, estimates of nucleated cell counts were derived. Some clones are missing from TCRdb's copy, which holds only in-frame ones; the method was immunoSEQ multiplex PCR. Clone size and the V and J calls come from that table; the DNA yielded D and trimming. The sample lists fewer than 300,000 clones, 82% seen once, with 3.1% in the top ten. This CDR3 contains 12 residues. Germline-derived CDR1 and CDR2 are GTSNPN and SVGIG (reference sequence). Trimming stripped 4 bases from V and 9 bases from J, with 10 bases between. This rearrangement joins TRBV30 to TRBJ1-6; D might be TRBD1 (5 bases). The source of this sequence is a woman aged 18-29 years with acute or convalescent COVID-19. What was sequenced was peripheral blood. In DNA, the CDR3 is TGTGCCTGGACAGGGTTAGGTTCACCCCTCCACTTT. Translation gives CAWTGLGSPLHF.